Below, 32 T cell receptor beta chains from the same sample are listed, as sequenced in a study of T cells in Graves' hyperthyroidism and ophthalmopathy. Amplified TCR beta CDR3 regions derived from RNA transcripts. The HTBI primer set served for first-round RT-PCR of the TCR CDR3. A single record per CDR3 protein comes from TCRdb applying MiXCR to the multiplex PCR reads. Altogether under 550,000 distinct CDR3 sequences are present, 15% to 20% being singletons, with the ten largest covering roughly 47%. The sample comprised blood. The receptor set was obtained from a man aged 40-55 years with Graves' ophthalmopathy.

The chain uses TRBV12-3 or TRBV12-4 and TRBJ1-3; D call uncertain. The CDR3 has 16 amino acids. The V gene lost 3 bases and the J gene lost 1 base, with 13 bases spanning the gap. The CDR3 bases are TGTGCCAGCAGTTTCCTCGAGTGGGATTCTGGAAACACCATATATTTT. Its protein product is CASSFLEWDSGNTIYF.

The chain carries TRBV6-2 or TRBV6-3 and TRBJ2-1, with 10 bases that match TRBD2. This CDR3 is built from 16 residues. Germline V gene sequence: CDR1 MNHEY, CDR2 SVGEGT. Trimming removed 4 bases from V and 8 bases from J; junction bases left unmatched: 11. The CDR3, as DNA: TGTGCCAGCAGTTGGACGAGCGGGAGGGCCCATGATGAGCAGTTCTTC. Protein: CASSWTSGRAHDEQFF.

The table lists this clonotype with many counts. This rearrangement joins TRBV7-2 to TRBJ2-1; 14 bases match TRBD2. This CDR3 comprises 16 residues. J gave up 8 bases and V 6 bases, and 9 bases lay outside the gene matches. From germline, CDR1 is SGHTA and CDR2 FQGNSA. In nucleotides, the CDR3 is TGTGCCAGCAGATCCGGGACTAGCGGGAGAGGGCATGAGCAGTTCTTC. It is translated as CASRSGTSGRGHEQFF.

Ten or more counts support this clonotype. The chain joins TRBV7-9 to TRBJ2-1, with no clear D. Deletions cut 0 bases from V and 0 bases from J, with 9 bases between. Germline CDR1 reads SEHNR; CDR2 reads FQNEAQ (reference sequence). The CDR3 contains 16 residues. The CDR3 region has the DNA TGTGCCAGCAGCTTAGCGGCGACTCACTCCTACAATGAGCAGTTCTTC. It specifies CASSLAATHSYNEQFF.

This clonotype was seen ten or more times. J is TRBJ1-1 and V is TRBV20-1; D unresolved. Trimming took 3 bases from V and 5 from J, leaving 16 bases between them. The CDR3 sequence is 14 residues long. The V gene's germline CDR1 is DFQATT and CDR2 SNEGSKA (reference sequence). The CDR3 nucleotides read TGCAGTGCTAGTGATGAGAGAGCGGGTACTGAAGCTTTCTTT. Its translation: CSASDERAGTEAFF.

This chain connects TRBV4-1 to TRBJ1-1; TRBD1 matches at 7 bases. CDR3 size: 16 residues. J was trimmed by 4 bases and V by 4 bases; bases with no gene match: 12. Germline-derived CDR1 and CDR2 are MGHRA and YSYEKL. CDR3 nucleotide sequence: TGCGCCAGCAGCCGAGAGGCAGGACAGGCTCTCACTGAAGCTTTCTTT. It specifies CASSREAGQALTEAFF.

This chain links TRBV4-1 with TRBJ2-1; tentative D call: TRBD2 (6 bases). Germline-derived CDR1 and CDR2 are MGHRA and YSYEKL. The CDR3 has 16 amino acids. Between the trimmed V and J ends, which lost 6 bases and 3 bases, there was a span of 18 bases. As DNA, the CDR3 is TGCGCCAGCAGGGGGGGTCAGGGCCTATACTACAATGAGCAGTTCTTC. Protein: CASRGGQGLYYNEQFF.

This clonotype was detected ten times or more. This chain connects TRBV2 to TRBJ2-3, with TRBD2 identical over 7 bases. Germline loops: CDR1 SNHLY, CDR2 FYNNEI. V was clipped by 3 bases and J by 5 bases; unmatched bases: 14. The CDR3 consists of 17 residues. The DNA of the CDR3 is TGTGCCAGCAGTGATAAAAGACGGCGGGAGAATCGAGATACGCAGTATTTT. Translating it yields CASSDKRRRENRDTQYF. Drawing the rest from reference TRBV2 and TRBJ2-3, the complete variable domain is EPEVTQTPSHQVTQMGQEVILRCVPISNHLYFYWYRQILGQKVEFLVSFYNNEISEKSEIFDDQFSVERPDGSNFTLKIRSTKLEDSAMYFCASSDKRRRENRDTQYFGPGTRLTVL.

Ten or more counts support this clonotype. This chain links TRBV28 with TRBJ2-7, with 13 bases fitting TRBD2. From germline, CDR1 is MDHEN and CDR2 SYDVKM. With 7 bases clipped from V and 3 bases from J, the junction kept 6 bases outside the gene matches. The CDR3 is 15 residues long. This CDR3 is CASTLAGGFLYEQYF. CDR3 sequence (DNA): TGTGCCAGCACACTAGCGGGGGGGTTCCTCTACGAGCAGTACTTC.

This clonotype was found many times. This sequence joins TRBV27 and TRBJ2-7; 12 positions agree with TRBD2. The germline V gene encodes CDR1 MNHEY and CDR2 SMNVEV (reference sequence). The CDR3 length is 13 residues. With V trimmed by 6 bases and J by 3 bases, 0 bases remained unmatched. CDR3 in amino acids: CASRGLAGYEQYF. The CDR3 DNA follows: TGTGCCAGCAGGGGACTAGCGGGCTACGAGCAGTACTTC.

The CDR3 bases are TGTGCCAGCAGCCACCAGGGCGGGGAAAAACTGTTTTTT. Translating it yields CASSHQGGEKLFF. This chain uses TRBV7-2 with TRBJ1-4; D is perhaps TRBD1 (5 bases). Trimming cost V 5 bases and J 8 bases, with 12 bases left between them. Germline loops: CDR1 SGHTA, CDR2 FQGNSA. The CDR3 extends over 13 amino acids.

V and J are TRBV5-6 and TRBJ2-6, with TRBD1 matching 12 bases. Germline assignment: CDR1 SGHDT and CDR2 YYEEEE. The CDR3 totals 23 residues. V shed 2 bases and J 3 bases; nucleotides not matched to a gene: 21. CDR3 amino acids: CASSFLGQPVPGQGALGANVLTF. As DNA, the CDR3 is TGTGCCAGCAGCTTTCTCGGACAACCCGTTCCGGGACAGGGGGCGCTTGGGGCCAACGTCCTGACTTTC.

The chain couples TRBV7-2 to TRBJ2-1; 11 bases line up with TRBD2. V shed 5 bases and J 4 bases; nucleotides not matched to a gene: 7. Looked up from germline, CDR1 is SGHTA and CDR2 is FQGNSA. The CDR3 extends over 16 amino acids. CDR3 in amino acids: CASSPHSGRVYNEQFF. Here the CDR3 DNA reads TGTGCCAGCAGCCCCCATAGCGGGAGGGTATACAATGAGCAGTTCTTC.

The gene calls are TRBV2 and TRBJ2-2; D gene ambiguous. V was trimmed by 2 bases and J by 6 bases, leaving 7 bases between them. The CDR3 sequence is 13 residues long. CDR1 is SNHLY and CDR2 is FYNNEI in the germline V gene. The CDR3: CASSEKGAGELFF. As DNA, the CDR3 is TGTGCCAGCAGTGAAAAAGGCGCCGGGGAGCTGTTTTTT.

At least ten counts were recorded for this clonotype. The chain employs TRBV30 and TRBJ1-2; no definite D call. Trimming took off 2 bases at V and 4 bases at J, with 14 bases between the two ends. The CDR3 consists of 14 residues. Germline V CDR1 and CDR2: GTSNPN, SVGIG (reference sequence). CDR3 bases: TGTGCCTGGAGTCTCCGGGGTCAGCCCTATGGCTACACCTTC. It encodes CAWSLRGQPYGYTF. The complete variable domain, with remaining parts taken from reference TRBV30 and TRBJ1-2, reads SQTIHQWPATLVQPVGSPLSLECTVEGTSNPNLYWYRQAAGRGLQLLFYSVGIGQISSEVPQNLSASRPQDRQFILSSKKLLLSDSGFYLCAWSLRGQPYGYTFGSGTRLTVV.

There are many counts of this clonotype. This chain links TRBV7-9 with TRBJ2-1; D not certain. The CDR3 contains 19 residues. Trimming removed 3 bases from V and 7 bases from J, with 28 bases in between. Germline CDR1 is SEHNR and CDR2 is FQNEAQ (reference sequence). As DNA, the CDR3 is TGTGCCAGCAGCTTTCCACTGCAGGCAGCGACCCTAGGAAGGAATGAGCAGTTCTTC. Translated: CASSFPLQAATLGRNEQFF.

This chain uses TRBV6-9 with TRBJ1-2, with unresolved D. With 3 bases removed from V and 4 bases from J, the gap between germline ends came to 9 bases. This CDR3 has 13 amino acids. Germline values: CDR1 MNHGY, CDR2 SVAAGI. The CDR3 loop is CASSYGPRYGYTF. The CDR3 DNA sequence: TGTGCCAGCAGTTACGGGCCTCGCTATGGCTACACCTTC.

The V call is TRBV27, the J call TRBJ1-6, with a tentative D call TRBD1 (5 bases). V lost 3 bases to trimming and J lost 0 bases, with 12 bases between them. Germline lookup yields CDR1 MNHEY and CDR2 SMNVEV (reference sequence). The CDR3 totals 17 residues. This chain's CDR3 is CASSFQGPSSYNSPLHF. The CDR3 region has the DNA TGTGCCAGCAGTTTTCAGGGCCCGAGCTCCTATAATTCACCCCTCCACTTT.

This clonotype was recorded many times. This sequence joins TRBV12-3 or TRBV12-4 and TRBJ1-2; 7 bases are shared with TRBD1. Germline trimming cut 6 bases from V and 4 bases from J; bases unmatched to any gene: 8. This CDR3 spans 14 amino acids. CDR3 sequence: CASRPGTASYGYTF. For the CDR3, the DNA is TGTGCCAGCAGACCGGGGACAGCGAGCTATGGCTACACCTTC.

This clonotype was seen a handful of times. The V and J genes are TRBV12-3 or TRBV12-4 and TRBJ1-4; D gene ambiguous. V was cut by 3 bases and J by 0 bases, with 5 bases left in between. The CDR3 consists of 14 residues. CDR3 nucleotide sequence: TGTGCCAGCAGTTTTAGTCCAACTAATGAAAAACTGTTTTTT. This codes for CASSFSPTNEKLFF.

This clonotype was observed at least ten times. The chain uses TRBV7-9 and TRBJ1-1; 9 positions agree with TRBD1. This CDR3 spans 15 amino acids. Germline CDR1 and CDR2: SEHNR and FQNEAQ (reference sequence). Unmatched junction bases numbered 4, after V lost 4 bases and J lost 1 base. The CDR3 bases are TGTGCCAGCAGCTCGGGACAGGGTTCGAACACTGAAGCTTTCTTT. Translated: CASSSGQGSNTEAFF.

This chain connects TRBV28 to TRBJ2-7; D remains unclear. This CDR3 spans 12 amino acids. Between the trimmed V and J ends, which lost 0 bases and 6 bases, there was a span of 6 bases. Germline V CDR1 and CDR2: MDHEN, SYDVKM. This chain's CDR3 is CASSLWAGEQYF. CDR3 sequence (DNA): TGTGCCAGCAGTTTATGGGCAGGCGAGCAGTACTTC.

The CDR3 is CASSQARGTYNEQFF. In DNA form, the CDR3 reads TGCGCCAGCAGCCAAGCGAGGGGGACTTACAATGAGCAGTTCTTC. The chain combines TRBV4-3 with TRBJ2-1; D could derive from TRBD1 or TRBD2 (6 bases each). Looked up from germline, CDR1 is LGHNA and CDR2 is YSLEER. CDR3 length equals 15 residues. Trimming took 1 base from V and 4 from J, leaving 11 bases between them.

On this clonotype itself: A much larger clone differs from this one at a single base, so this may be a read error. The genes are TRBV12-3 or TRBV12-4 and TRBJ1-2, with a weak D call TRBD1 (5 bases). The V gene lost 3 bases and the J gene lost 6 bases, with 26 bases spanning the gap. The CDR3 covers 18 residues. CDR3 protein: CASSFSAPGGFGMDGYTF. The CDR3 DNA reads as TGTGCCAGCAGTTTTTCCGCCCCTGGGGGATTCGGGATGGATGGCTACACCTTC.

The CDR3 loop is CAISGASLNGYTF. The CDR3 DNA is TGTGCCATCAGTGGGGCCTCCCTAAATGGCTACACCTTC. The V call is TRBV10-3, the J call TRBJ1-2, with no clear D. The length of the CDR3 is 13 residues. Germline loops: CDR1 ENHRY, CDR2 SYGVKD. Between the trimmed V and J ends, which lost 4 bases and 6 bases, there was a span of 12 bases.

V and J are TRBV25-1 and TRBJ1-3; possibly TRBD1 for D (5 bases). This CDR3 has 15 amino acids. Germline assignment: CDR1 MGHDK and CDR2 SYGVNS. The V end lost 0 bases, the J end lost 4 bases, and 10 bases lay between the germline ends. The CDR3 DNA sequence: TGTGCCAGCAGTGAATATGGGACGCCCGGAAACACCATATATTTT. Translated: CASSEYGTPGNTIYF.

The chain joins TRBV20-1 to TRBJ2-5; no firm D call. This CDR3 region has 14 residues. The germline V gene has CDR1 DFQATT and CDR2 SNEGSKA (reference sequence). Trimming took 5 bases from V and 2 from J, leaving 15 bases between them. For the CDR3, the DNA is TGCAGTGCTCCTCCCGCCGCAGAGCAAGAGACCCAGTACTTC. Its translation is CSAPPAAEQETQYF.

This clonotype was counted ten times or more. The chain links TRBV30 to TRBJ2-3; TRBD2 might be the D (5 bases). The length of the CDR3 is 14 residues. The V end was cut by 2 bases, the J end by 3 bases, with 12 bases between. Per the germline V gene, CDR1 is GTSNPN and CDR2 is SVGIG (reference sequence). CDR3 nucleotide sequence: TGTGCCTGGAGTTCAGGACTCTTGACAGATACGCAGTATTTT. Amino acids: CAWSSGLLTDTQYF.

This clonotype was seen many times. The chain combines TRBV20-1 with TRBJ1-5; D gene ambiguous. CDR1 is DFQATT and CDR2 is SNEGSKA in the germline V gene (reference sequence). Trimming took off 1 base at V and 0 bases at J, with 4 bases between the two ends. CDR3 length: 13 residues. Written as DNA, the CDR3 is TGCAGTGCTAGAGTCGATAGCAATCAGCCCCAGCATTTT. Translation gives CSARVDSNQPQHF.

This clonotype was recorded a few times. V and J are TRBV3-2 and TRBJ2-2. TRBV3-2 is annotated as a pseudogene. The CDR3 is 13 amino acids. CDR3 amino acids: CASSRSPNGELFF. CDR3 nucleotide sequence: TGTGCCAGCAGCCGATCACCGAACGGGGAGCTGTTTTTT.

This clonotype has only a few counts. The rearrangement joins TRBV4-1 to TRBJ1-2, with D possibly being TRBD1 (5 bases). V gave up 1 base and J gave up 2 bases, with 11 bases separating them. CDR1 is MGHRA and CDR2 is YSYEKL in the germline V gene. The CDR3 totals 15 residues. The CDR3 loop is CASSQGWGQNYGYTF. The CDR3 DNA reads as TGCGCCAGCAGCCAAGGCTGGGGCCAGAACTATGGCTACACCTTC.

CDR3 DNA sequence: TGTGCCAGCAGTGACGACAGGGAAGAGACCCAGTACTTC. It codes for CASSDDREETQYF. The chain links TRBV2 to TRBJ2-5; 7 nucleotides align to TRBD1. CDR1 is SNHLY, CDR2 FYNNEI, per germline. This CDR3 comprises 13 residues. Unmatched junction bases numbered 1, after V lost 3 bases and J lost 3 bases.